One T cell receptor (beta chain) is described in this entry. Its antigen remains unidentified. The input lacks base qualities; no much larger clone sits a single base away. Whole blood was collected in K2EDTA tubes by collaborating institutions according to the institutions' own protocols. For TCRbeta analysis, collaborators shipped samples as frozen whole blood, isolated PBMCs, or DNA extracted from either of those sample types. The data derive from a study of blood T cell repertoires in COVID-19 (dated by TCRdb to 2019 to 2021). For context, the study as a whole: Samples covering the acute and convalescent phases of COVID-19 were provided by collaborators in the United States, Italy and Spain. The samples were drawn from two sources: the first 160 participants of the ongoing ImmuneRACE study, and about 1,300 subjects contributed by 6 global collaborators. Sample metadata almost always included a de-identified subject ID, COVID-19 status, age in years and sex. Where HLA class I and class II types were available, the types were taken from metadata supplied by the sample provider, not from assay-based typing. The prospective study material was composed of cDNA or gDNA derived from T cells, B-cell-depleted T cells, or PBMCs. The repertoires were released in a freely available public database meant as a resource for research on the immune response to SARS-CoV-2. Subjects who had been exposed to COVID-19, were actively infected with it, or had recovered from it provided the deeply sampled blood TCRbeta repertoires that made up the dataset. On the study overall, not on this receptor specifically: Clinical and demographic metadata were provided uncurated, with the amount varying by source and participant.

TCRbeta CDR3 regions were amplified from genomic DNA using the immunoSEQ Assay, a bias-controlled multiplex PCR. The published analysis was carried out like this. The number of nucleated cells in each sample was estimated from the amplification of reference gene primers within the assay. To quantify the absolute abundance of each unique TCRbeta CDR3 rearrangement, sequence reads were collapsed and filtered. For each sample, productive Simpson clonality was calculated by taking the square root of Simpson's diversity index across productive rearrangements. TCRdb limited this immuneACCESS table to in-frame rearrangements with V and J called. A share of clones is missing; checked studies link under half to unresolved V genes, and the rest is unexplained. Clone size and the V and J calls come from that table; the DNA yielded D and trimming. The sample data list approximately 150,000 clones, and approximately 80% of these were observed just once. 9.5% to 13% of the sample comes from the top ten.

The clonotype was recovered from a human donor in a cohort sampled during active COVID-19. Sequenced sample: peripheral blood.

The nucleotide sequence is TGTGCCAGCAGCTTCCGAGGGCGAGACAATGAGCAGTTCTTC. Translated, it gives CASSFRGRDNEQFF. The sequence links TRBV7-2 to TRBJ2-1; a tentative D match to TRBD2 spans 5 bases. The CDR1 and CDR2 encoded by the germline V gene are SGHTA and FQGNSA. Measured from the cysteine to the phenylalanine, the CDR3 is 14 residues long. The CDR3 DNA has 42 bases and is translated from base 1. The junction shows trimming of 3 bases on V and 5 bases on J, plus 11 bases between the germline ends.